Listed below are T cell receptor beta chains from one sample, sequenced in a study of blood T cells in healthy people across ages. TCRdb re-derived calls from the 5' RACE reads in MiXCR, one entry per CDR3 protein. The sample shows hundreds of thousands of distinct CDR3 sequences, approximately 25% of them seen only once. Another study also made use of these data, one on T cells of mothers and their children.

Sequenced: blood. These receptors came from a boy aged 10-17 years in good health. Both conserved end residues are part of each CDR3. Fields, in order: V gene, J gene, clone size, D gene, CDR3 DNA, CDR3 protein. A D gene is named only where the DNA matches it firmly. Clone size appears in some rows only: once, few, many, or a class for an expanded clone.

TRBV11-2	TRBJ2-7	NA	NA	TGTGCCAGCAGCTTAGTGAGCGGGTGGAGCTCCTACGAGCAGTACTTC	CASSLVSGWSSYEQYF
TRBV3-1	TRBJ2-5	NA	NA	TGTGCCAGCAGCCAAACGTGGCGGGAAGCCGAGACCCAGTACTTC	CASSQTWREAETQYF
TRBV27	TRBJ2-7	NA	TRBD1	TGTGCCAGCAGTCCGACTGGGACAGACAACGAGCAGTACTTC	CASSPTGTDNEQYF
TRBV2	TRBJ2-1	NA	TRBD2	TGTGCCAGCAGTGAAGTAGGGACTAGCGGGGAGGATGAGCAGTTCTTC	CASSEVGTSGEDEQFF
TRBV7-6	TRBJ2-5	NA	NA	TGTGCCAGCAGCTTAGTGAGAGGGGCAGGGGTTGAAGAGACCCAGTACTTC	CASSLVRGAGVEETQYF
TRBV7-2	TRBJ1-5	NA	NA	TGTGCCAGCAGCTTAGGGGGACCCTTATTAAATCAGCCCCAGCATTTT	CASSLGGPLLNQPQHF
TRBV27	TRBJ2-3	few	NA	TGTGCCAGCAGTTTTTGGGACCCCACGGATACGCAGTATTTT	CASSFWDPTDTQYF
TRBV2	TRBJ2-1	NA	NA	TGTGCCAGCAGTGAAGGGCCCGGGAGATTCAATGAGCAGTTCTTC	CASSEGPGRFNEQFF
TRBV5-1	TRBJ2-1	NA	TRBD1	TGCGCCAGCAGCCGGTTCATCATGACAGGGAGTATCTACAATGAGCAGTTCTTC	CASSRFIMTGSIYNEQFF
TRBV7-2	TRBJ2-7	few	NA	TGTGCCAGCAAACCGGGACCGGAGGCCTACGAGCAGTACTTC	CASKPGPEAYEQYF
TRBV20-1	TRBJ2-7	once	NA	TGCAGTGCTAGCGGGGGCGGGAGTTTCTACGAGCAGTACTTC	CSASGGGSFYEQYF
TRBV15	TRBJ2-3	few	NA	TGTGCCACCAGCAGCAGGGGTTACACAGATACGCAGTATTTT	CATSSRGYTDTQYF
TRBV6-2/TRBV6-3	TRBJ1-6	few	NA	TGTGCCAGCAGTTACGGCGGGGGACGTAATTCACCCCTCCACTTT	CASSYGGGRNSPLHF
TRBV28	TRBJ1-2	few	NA	TGTGCCAGCAGTTCCGAACCCCTAAGAGAAGGCTACACCTTC	CASSSEPLREGYTF
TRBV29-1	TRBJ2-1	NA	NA	TGCAGCGTTGGGGGACAACTCTACAATGAGCAGTTCTTC	CSVGGQLYNEQFF
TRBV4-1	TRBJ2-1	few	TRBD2	TGCGCCAGCAGCCATGGAGCGGGATTTACCTACAATGAGCAGTTCTTC	CASSHGAGFTYNEQFF
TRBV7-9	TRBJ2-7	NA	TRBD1	TGTGCCAGCAGCTTAGCCGAGACAGGGAATTCCTACGAGCAGTACTTC	CASSLAETGNSYEQYF
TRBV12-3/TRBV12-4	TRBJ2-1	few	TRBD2	TGTGCCAGCAGTTCCAGGACTAGCGGGAGGGGCAATGAGCAGTTCTTC	CASSSRTSGRGNEQFF
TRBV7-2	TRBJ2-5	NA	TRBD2	TGTGCCAGCAGCTTAGCGGGGCGGGGGGGCCAAGAGACCCAGTACTTC	CASSLAGRGGQETQYF
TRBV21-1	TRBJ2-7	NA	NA	TGTGCCAGCAGCCTTAACAGGGGGAATCCCTACGAGCAGTACTTC	CASSLNRGNPYEQYF
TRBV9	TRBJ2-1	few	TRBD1	TGTGCCAGCAGCGTGCAGGGGGTGGATGAGCAGTTCTTC	CASSVQGVDEQFF
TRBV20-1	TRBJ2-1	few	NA	TGCAGTGCTAGGGTTAGGTCCACCTTTTGGCTCGAGCAGTTCTTC	CSARVRSTFWLEQFF
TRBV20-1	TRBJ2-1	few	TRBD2	TGCAGTGCTAGAGCGTGGATAGCGGGGAAGAGCTCCTACAATGAGCAGTTCTTC	CSARAWIAGKSSYNEQFF
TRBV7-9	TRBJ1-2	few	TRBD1	TGTGCCAGCAGCCCCAACCGGGACAGGCTTCCTAACTATGGCTACACCTTC	CASSPNRDRLPNYGYTF
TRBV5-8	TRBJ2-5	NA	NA	TGTGCCAGCAGCCCCCGGGTGAGGGGGAGAGAGACCCAGTACTTC	CASSPRVRGRETQYF
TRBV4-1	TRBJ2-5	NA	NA	TGCGCCAGCAGCGAAAATTTACGAGGGGGAGGCCAGTACTTC	CASSENLRGGGQYF